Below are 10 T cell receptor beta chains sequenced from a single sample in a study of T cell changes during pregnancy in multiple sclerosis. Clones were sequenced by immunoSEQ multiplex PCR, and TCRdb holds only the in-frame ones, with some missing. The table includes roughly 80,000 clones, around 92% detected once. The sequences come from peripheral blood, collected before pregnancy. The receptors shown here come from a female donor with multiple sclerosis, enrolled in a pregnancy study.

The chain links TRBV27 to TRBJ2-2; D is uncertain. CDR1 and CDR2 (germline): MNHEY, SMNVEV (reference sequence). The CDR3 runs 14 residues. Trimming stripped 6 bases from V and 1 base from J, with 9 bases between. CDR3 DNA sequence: TGTGCCAGCAGATACACAGAGAACACCGGGGAGCTGTTTTTT. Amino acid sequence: CASRYTENTGELFF.

CDR3: CASRRQEAGRRTDTQYF. The CDR3 nucleotides read TGTGCCAGTAGACGTCAAGAGGCAGGTCGGAGGACAGATACGCAGTATTTT. This sequence joins TRBV19 and TRBJ2-3; D perhaps matches TRBD2 (5 bases). Germline V gives CDR1 LNHDA, CDR2 SQIVND (reference sequence). This CDR3 spans 17 amino acids. The ends were cut back, 6 bases at V and 3 bases at J, with 22 bases in the middle.

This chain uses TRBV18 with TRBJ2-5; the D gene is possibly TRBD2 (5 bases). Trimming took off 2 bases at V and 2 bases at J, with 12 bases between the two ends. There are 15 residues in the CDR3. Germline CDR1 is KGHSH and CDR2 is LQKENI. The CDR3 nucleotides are TGTGCCAGCTCACCAGCGACGGGGTTACAAGAGACCCAGTACTTC. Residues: CASSPATGLQETQYF.

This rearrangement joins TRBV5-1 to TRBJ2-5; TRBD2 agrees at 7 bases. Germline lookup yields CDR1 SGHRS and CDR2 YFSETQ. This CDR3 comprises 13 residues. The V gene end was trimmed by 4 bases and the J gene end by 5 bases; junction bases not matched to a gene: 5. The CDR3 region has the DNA TGCGCCAGCAGCATCGGACTAGGTGAGACCCAGTACTTC. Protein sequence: CASSIGLGETQYF.

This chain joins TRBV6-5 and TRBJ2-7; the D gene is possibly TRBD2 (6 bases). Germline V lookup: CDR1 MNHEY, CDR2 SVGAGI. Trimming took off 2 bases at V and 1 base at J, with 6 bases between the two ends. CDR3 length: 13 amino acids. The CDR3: CASSYRGSYEQYF. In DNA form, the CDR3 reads TGTGCCAGCAGTTACCGGGGGTCCTACGAGCAGTACTTC.

CDR3 sequence: CASSPPGYGYGYTF. The CDR3 bases are TGTGCCAGCAGCCCCCCGGGTTATGGCTATGGCTACACCTTC. The V call is TRBV9, the J call TRBJ1-2; D unclear. Trimming took 4 bases from V and 4 from J, leaving 14 bases between them. Germline CDR1 reads SGDLS; CDR2 reads YYNGEE. The CDR3 is made up of 14 amino acids.

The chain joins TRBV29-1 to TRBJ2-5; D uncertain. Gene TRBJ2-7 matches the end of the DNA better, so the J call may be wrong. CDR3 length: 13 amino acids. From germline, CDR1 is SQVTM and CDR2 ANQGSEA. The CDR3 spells CSVELVNSYEQYF. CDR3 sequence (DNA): TGCAGCGTTGAATTAGTCAATTCCTACGAGCAGTACTTC.

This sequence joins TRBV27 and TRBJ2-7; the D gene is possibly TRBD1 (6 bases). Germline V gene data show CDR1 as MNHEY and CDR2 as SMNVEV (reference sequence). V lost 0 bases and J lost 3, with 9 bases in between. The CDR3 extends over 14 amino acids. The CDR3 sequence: CASSLSTGFYEQYF. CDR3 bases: TGTGCCAGCAGTTTATCAACAGGGTTCTACGAGCAGTACTTC.

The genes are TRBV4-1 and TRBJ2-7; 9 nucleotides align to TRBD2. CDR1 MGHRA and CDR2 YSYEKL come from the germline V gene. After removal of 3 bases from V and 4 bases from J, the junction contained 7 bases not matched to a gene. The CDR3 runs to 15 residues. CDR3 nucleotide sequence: TGCGCCAGCAGCCAGACCGGGACTAGCAATTACGAGCAGTACTTC. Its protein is CASSQTGTSNYEQYF.

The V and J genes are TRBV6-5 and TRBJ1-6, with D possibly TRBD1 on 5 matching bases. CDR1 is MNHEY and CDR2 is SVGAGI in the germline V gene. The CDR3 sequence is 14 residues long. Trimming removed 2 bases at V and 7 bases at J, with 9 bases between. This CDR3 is CASSYRGVNSPLHF. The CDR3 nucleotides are TGTGCCAGCAGTTACAGGGGCGTCAATTCACCCCTCCACTTT.